A selection of T cell receptor beta chains follows, all from one sample in a study of cytomegalovirus exposure and HLA in healthy donors. Clones were sequenced by immunoSEQ multiplex PCR, and TCRdb holds only the in-frame ones, with some missing. The sample contains over 150,000 clones, around 77% of which appear only once. Sequencing was performed on PBMCs. Receptors originate from a man aged 55 to 70 in good health and CMV-seronegative. The CDR3 runs from the conserved cysteine through the conserved F or W. A D gene is named only where the DNA matches it firmly. Expanded clones get a size class; other rows say once, few or many, or leave the size out.

j_call | cdr3_length | v_call | d_call | clone_size | cdr3_nt | cdr3_aa
TRBJ2-5 | 17 | TRBV21-1 | . | . | TGTGCCAGCAGCAAAGATATCACTAGCGGGGGTGGGGAGACCCAGTACTTC | CASSKDITSGGGETQYF
TRBJ2-2 | 15 | TRBV5-4 | . | few | TGTGCCAGCAGCCTATTCACGTTCGACACCGGGGAGCTGTTTTTT | CASSLFTFDTGELFF
TRBJ1-3 | 16 | TRBV19 | . | once | TGTGCCAGTAGTTTCAGGGATCCCCTCTCTGGAAACACCATATATTTT | CASSFRDPLSGNTIYF
TRBJ1-1 | 16 | TRBV4-1 | TRBD1 | . | TGCGCCAGCAGCCAAGGGATGGGACAGGGGTACAATGAAGCTTTCTTT | CASSQGMGQGYNEAFF
TRBJ2-2 | 15 | TRBV27 | . | . | TGTGCCAGCAGCCCCCGGGTAGGGAGCACCGGGGAGCTGTTTTTT | CASSPRVGSTGELFF
TRBJ2-1 | 16 | TRBV2 | TRBD2 | . | TGTGCCAGCAGTGATCACGCGGGAGGTCGTAGGAATGAGCAGTTCTTC | CASSDHAGGRRNEQFF
TRBJ1-4 | 14 | TRBV5-1 | TRBD1 | few | TGCGCCAGCAGCGAGCCGGGACAGGGAGAAAAACTGTTTTTT | CASSEPGQGEKLFF
TRBJ2-7 | 14 | TRBV29-1 | TRBD1 | . | TGCAGCGTTGAGGAAGGGACAGGGGGCTACGAGCAGTACTTC | CSVEEGTGGYEQYF
TRBJ1-2 | 14 | TRBV6-1 | . | few | TGTGCCAGCAGTTATGGACCCGGGAATGGGGGCTACACCTTC | CASSYGPGNGGYTF
TRBJ2-5 | 14 | TRBV7-9 | TRBD2 | . | TGTGCCAGCAGCTTAATCGGGAGGGAATGGGCCCAGTACTTC | CASSLIGREWAQYF
TRBJ1-5 | 14 | TRBV27 | . | . | TGTGCCAGCAGTTCCTTAGGAGTACGGCAGCCCCAGCATTTT | CASSSLGVRQPQHF
TRBJ2-2 | 14 | TRBV6-1 | TRBD1 | . | TGTGCCAGCATTCGGGACAGGCTTGGCGGGGAGCTGTTTTTT | CASIRDRLGGELFF
TRBJ2-4 | 17 | TRBV5-1 | . | . | TGCGCCAGCAGCCCAGCCGGGGGTTCTCTAGCCAAAAACATTCAGTACTTC | CASSPAGGSLAKNIQYF
TRBJ1-1 | 13 | TRBV5-1 | . | once | TGCGCCAGCAGTTTTCAGGGTGACACTGAAGCTTTCTTT | CASSFQGDTEAFF
TRBJ1-4 | 14 | TRBV11-2 | TRBD1 | . | TGTGCCAGCACCGACAGGGTCACTAATGAAAAACTGTTTTTT | CASTDRVTNEKLFF
TRBJ2-5 | 13 | TRBV28 | . | . | TGTGCCAGCGAGCGTAGGAGCCAAGAGACCCAGTACTTC | CASERRSQETQYF
TRBJ2-5 | 12 | TRBV30 | . | . | TGTGCCTGGAGTGGTCTTAGCGAGACCCAGTACTTC | CAWSGLSETQYF
TRBJ1-4 | 14 | TRBV5-6 | . | . | TGTGCCAGCAGCTCGGACAGAACCTTTGAAAAACTGTTTTTT | CASSSDRTFEKLFF
TRBJ1-1 | 16 | TRBV15 | TRBD1 | . | TGTGCCACCAAGAGGGGGCAAAAGATAATGAACACTGAAGCTTTCTTT | CATKRGQKIMNTEAFF
TRBJ2-5 | 15 | TRBV28 | TRBD1 | . | TGTGCCAGCAGTTCAGACAGGGGGCGCCAAGAGACCCAGTACTTC | CASSSDRGRQETQYF
TRBJ2-1 | 18 | TRBV27 | . | . | TGTGCCAGCAGTTTAACGGGCTGGGCCACCGGGAGAAGTAATGAGCAGTTCTTC | CASSLTGWATGRSNEQFF
TRBJ1-2 | 14 | TRBV7-8 | . | . | TGTGCCAGCAGCTCTATTTCGGAGGGATACGGCTACACCTTC | CASSSISEGYGYTF
TRBJ2-3 | 16 | TRBV9 | . | . | TGTGCCAGCAGCGTGGTCCCGGGGGACCCAGGGGGGACGCAGTATTTT | CASSVVPGDPGGTQYF
TRBJ2-2 | 16 | TRBV5-4 | TRBD2 | few | TGTGCCAGCAGCGGACCTAGCGGGAGGGACACCGGGGAGCTGTTTTTT | CASSGPSGRDTGELFF
TRBJ2-3 | 14 | TRBV7-9 | . | few | TGTTCCAGCAGCTTAGAACTAGCTAAGGATACGCAGTATTTT | CSSSLELAKDTQYF
TRBJ1-5 | 14 | TRBV30 | TRBD1 | . | TGTGCCTGGAGTGTACAGGGGGGTTATCAGCCCCAGCATTTT | CAWSVQGGYQPQHF
TRBJ1-5 | 13 | TRBV28 | . | . | TGTGCCAGCAGTTTCGGGAACAATCAGCCCCAGCATTTT | CASSFGNNQPQHF
TRBJ1-3 | 14 | TRBV5-6 | . | . | TGTGCCAGCAGCTTGCCGGGGGCTGGAAACACCATATATTTT | CASSLPGAGNTIYF
TRBJ2-7 | 15 | TRBV15 | TRBD1 | . | TGTGCCACCAGCAGAGATGCACAGGGGGACTACGAGCAGTACTTC | CATSRDAQGDYEQYF
TRBJ1-6 | 14 | TRBV6-4 | TRBD1 | . | TGTGCCAGCGCTCGGGACAGGGGCAATTCACCCCTCCACTTT | CASARDRGNSPLHF
TRBJ2-3 | 14 | TRBV6-4 | . | . | TGTGCCAGCAGCCCGGGACTGATCACAGATACGCAGTATTTT | CASSPGLITDTQYF
TRBJ1-1 | 14 | TRBV7-9 | . | . | TGTGCCAGCAGCTTAGGGGCAGGGAACACTGAAGCTTTCTTT | CASSLGAGNTEAFF
TRBJ2-6 | 17 | TRBV5-4 | . | . | TGTGCCAGCAGCTCCCTAGGAACTAGAGGTGGGGCCAACGTCCTGACTTTC | CASSSLGTRGGANVLTF
TRBJ2-1 | 18 | TRBV19 | TRBD1 | . | TGTGCCAGTAGTAGGAGGACAGGGGGCCTCACACCTTACAATGAGCAGTTCTTC | CASSRRTGGLTPYNEQFF
TRBJ1-1 | 14 | TRBV28 | . | . | TGTGCCAGCAGTTTTATTGCGGGGCGGTCTGAAGCTTTCTTT | CASSFIAGRSEAFF
TRBJ1-2 | 12 | TRBV18 | . | . | TGTGCCAGCTCACTTAGCCCTGGTGGCTACACCTTC | CASSLSPGGYTF
TRBJ1-5 | 15 | TRBV6-5 | . | . | TGTGCCAGCAGCAGAAACTCCCGGGGGGATCAGCCCCAGCATTTT | CASSRNSRGDQPQHF
TRBJ2-7 | 13 | TRBV25-1 | TRBD2 | . | TGTGCCAGCAGCTCAGCGGGGGGCCAAAAGCAGTACTTC | CASSSAGGQKQYF
TRBJ2-1 | 17 | TRBV23-1 | . | . | TGCGCCAGCAGTCAATTTGTCAGGGGACGCTCCTACAATGAGCAGTTCTTC | CASSQFVRGRSYNEQFF
TRBJ2-7 | 14 | TRBV7-9 | . | . | TGTTCCAGCAGCTTAGACATTACCGCCTACGAGCAGTACTTC | CSSSLDITAYEQYF
TRBJ1-3 | 15 | TRBV9 | . | few | TGTGCCAGCAGCGTATTCGAGAGAGCGGGAAACACCATATATTTT | CASSVFERAGNTIYF
TRBJ1-1 | 13 | TRBV6-5 | . | once | TGTGCCAGCAGTTACGGGAGGAACACTGAAGCTTTCTTT | CASSYGRNTEAFF
TRBJ2-7 | 13 | TRBV28 | TRBD2 | . | TGTGCCAGCAGTCTTAGCGGGCTCTACGAGCAGTACTTC | CASSLSGLYEQYF
TRBJ2-3 | 16 | TRBV7-3 | TRBD2 | few | TGTGCCAGCAGCTCCGAGGGGCGGGGGGGCACAGATACGCAGTATTTT | CASSSEGRGGTDTQYF
TRBJ2-1 | 17 | TRBV5-1 | TRBD1 | . | TGCGCCAGCAGCTCGCACAGGGGGCCCAGCTCCTACAATGAGCAGTTCTTC | CASSSHRGPSSYNEQFF
TRBJ2-7 | 14 | TRBV18 | TRBD2 | . | TGTGCCAGCTCACCCTCCCGGACTAGCGGCGAGCAGTACTTC | CASSPSRTSGEQYF
TRBJ1-1 | 14 | TRBV27 | . | . | TGTGCCAGCAGTTTATGGGCAGAGAACACTGAAGCTTTCTTT | CASSLWAENTEAFF
TRBJ1-1 | 13 | TRBV6-5 | . | . | TGTGCCAGCAGTGAAGCAGGGTTCACTGAAGCTTTCTTT | CASSEAGFTEAFF
TRBJ2-2 | 15 | TRBV6-5 | . | . | TGTGCCAGCAGCCGAACCCCGACAGGTCGTGGGGAGCTGTTTTTT | CASSRTPTGRGELFF
TRBJ2-5 | 14 | TRBV4-1 | . | . | TGCGCCAGCAGCCGTATGACTTTCCAAGAGACCCAGTACTTC | CASSRMTFQETQYF
TRBJ1-5 | 15 | TRBV2 | . | . | TGTGCCAGCAGTGAAACGGGGTTGAGCAATCAGCCCCAGCATTTT | CASSETGLSNQPQHF
TRBJ2-1 | 14 | TRBV11-3 | TRBD2 | few | TGTGCCAGCAGCCGTGGGGGGGAGGGCAATGAGCAGTTCTTC | CASSRGGEGNEQFF
TRBJ1-2 | 15 | TRBV5-1 | . | . | TGCGCCAGCAGCTTAGACAGGAACGCTAACTATGGCTACACCTTC | CASSLDRNANYGYTF